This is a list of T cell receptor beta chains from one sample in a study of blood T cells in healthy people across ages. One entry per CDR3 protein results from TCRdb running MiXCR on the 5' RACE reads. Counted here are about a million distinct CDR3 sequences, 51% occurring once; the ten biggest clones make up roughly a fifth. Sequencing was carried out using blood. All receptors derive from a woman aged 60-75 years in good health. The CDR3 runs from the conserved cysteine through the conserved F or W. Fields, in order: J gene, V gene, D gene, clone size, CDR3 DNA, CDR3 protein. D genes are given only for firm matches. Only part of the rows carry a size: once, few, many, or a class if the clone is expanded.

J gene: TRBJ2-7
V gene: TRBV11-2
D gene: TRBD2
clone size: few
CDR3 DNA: TGTGCCAGCTCCTTTAGCGGGAGTGATTACGAGCAGTACTTC
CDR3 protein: CASSFSGSDYEQYF

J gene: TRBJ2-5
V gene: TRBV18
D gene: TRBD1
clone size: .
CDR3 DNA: TGTGCCAGCTCGCAGGGGACAGGGGGCGAGACCCAGTACTTC
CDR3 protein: CASSQGTGGETQYF

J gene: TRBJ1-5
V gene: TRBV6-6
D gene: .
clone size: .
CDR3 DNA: TGTGCCAGCAGTTACCCACGGGGGGCGGATAGCAATCAGCCCCAGCATTTT
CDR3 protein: CASSYPRGADSNQPQHF

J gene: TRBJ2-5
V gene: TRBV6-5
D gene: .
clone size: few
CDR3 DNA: TGTGCCAGCAGGAGGTTTCAAGAGACCCAGTACTTC
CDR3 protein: CASRRFQETQYF

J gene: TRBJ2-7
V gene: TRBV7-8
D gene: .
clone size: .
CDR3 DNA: TGTGCCAGCAGCTTGGACCCGAGTGCACCCTACGAGCAGTACTTC
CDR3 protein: CASSLDPSAPYEQYF

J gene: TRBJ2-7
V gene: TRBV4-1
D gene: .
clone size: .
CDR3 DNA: TGCGCCAGCAGCCAAGAACCGACAGCCACCTCCTACGAGCAGTACTTC
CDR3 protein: CASSQEPTATSYEQYF

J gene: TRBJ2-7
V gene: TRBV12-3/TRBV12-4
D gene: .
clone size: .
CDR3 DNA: TGTGCCAGCAGTTTAAGGGATCTATACTACTACGAGCAGTACTTC
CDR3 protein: CASSLRDLYYYEQYF

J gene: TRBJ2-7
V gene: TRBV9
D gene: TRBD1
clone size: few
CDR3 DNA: TGTGCCAGCAGCGCGGACAGGGGAACCTACGAGCAGTACTTC
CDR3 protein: CASSADRGTYEQYF

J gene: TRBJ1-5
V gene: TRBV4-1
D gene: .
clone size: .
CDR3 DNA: TGCGCCAGCAGCCAGACGTCGGTCGGGGTTGGCAATCAGCCCCAGCATTTT
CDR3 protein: CASSQTSVGVGNQPQHF

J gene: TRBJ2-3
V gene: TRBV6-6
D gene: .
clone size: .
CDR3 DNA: TGTGCCAGCAGCTCCTCCCGGGCAGATACGCAGTATTTT
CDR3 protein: CASSSSRADTQYF

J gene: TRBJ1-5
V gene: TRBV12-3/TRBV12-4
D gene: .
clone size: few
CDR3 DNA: TGTGCCAGCAGTTTCAATACCGCCAATCAGCCCCAGCATTTT
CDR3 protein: CASSFNTANQPQHF

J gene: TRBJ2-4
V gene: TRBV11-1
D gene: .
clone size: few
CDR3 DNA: TGTGCCAGCAGCTTCCCCGACCGGGGGAACATTCAGTACTTC
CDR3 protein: CASSFPDRGNIQYF

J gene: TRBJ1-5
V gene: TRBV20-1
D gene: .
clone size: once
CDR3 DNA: TGCAGTGCTAGACAGGGTGAAGGTCAGCCCCAGCATTTT
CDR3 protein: CSARQGEGQPQHF

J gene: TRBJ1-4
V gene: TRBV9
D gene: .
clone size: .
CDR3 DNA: TGTGCCAGCAGCGTGACCCCGGAGAAGGGTCTTGGTGAAAAACTGTTTTTT
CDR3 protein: CASSVTPEKGLGEKLFF

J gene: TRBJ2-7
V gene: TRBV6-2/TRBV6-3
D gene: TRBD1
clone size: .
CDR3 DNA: TGTGCCAGCAGTTACCCCCCGGGACAGATGAGCTCCTACGAGCAGTACTTC
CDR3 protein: CASSYPPGQMSSYEQYF

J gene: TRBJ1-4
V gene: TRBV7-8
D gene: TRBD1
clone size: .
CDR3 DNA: TGTGCCAGCAGCTCAGGACAGGCCTATGAAAAACTGTTTTTT
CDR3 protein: CASSSGQAYEKLFF

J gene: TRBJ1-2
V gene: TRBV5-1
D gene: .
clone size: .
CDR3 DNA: TGCGCCAGCAGCTTGGGACAGATGAACTATGGCTACACCTTC
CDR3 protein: CASSLGQMNYGYTF

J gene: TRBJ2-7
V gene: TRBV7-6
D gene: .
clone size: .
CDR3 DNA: TGTGCCAGCAGCTCCACAACCAACGCGGACGAGCAGTACTTC
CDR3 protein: CASSSTTNADEQYF

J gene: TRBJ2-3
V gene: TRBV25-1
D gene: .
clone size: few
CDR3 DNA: TGTGCCAGCAGTGCTTCGTCAGGATCGGGTACGCAGTATTTT
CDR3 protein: CASSASSGSGTQYF

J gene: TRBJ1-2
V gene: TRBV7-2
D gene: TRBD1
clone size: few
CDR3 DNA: TGTGCCAGCAGCTTAGCTTCCGGGACAGGGGGTGGAGGCTATGGCTACACCTTC
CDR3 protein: CASSLASGTGGGGYGYTF

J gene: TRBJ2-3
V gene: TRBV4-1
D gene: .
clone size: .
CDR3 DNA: TGCCCTCAGACGGGACCTTCAGATACGCAGTATTTT
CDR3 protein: CPQTGPSDTQYF

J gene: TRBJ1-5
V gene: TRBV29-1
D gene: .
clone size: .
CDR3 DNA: TGCAGCGTTGTCTGGGGGAAAAATCAGCCCCAGCATTTT
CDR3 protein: CSVVWGKNQPQHF

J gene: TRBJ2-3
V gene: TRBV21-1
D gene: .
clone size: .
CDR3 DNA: .
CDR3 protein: CASSKNLLVGGGTDTQYF

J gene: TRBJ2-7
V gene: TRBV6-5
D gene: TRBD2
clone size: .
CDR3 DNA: TGTGCCAGCAGTTACGATGGTCTAGCGGGAGGCGAGCAGTACTTC
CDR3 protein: CASSYDGLAGGEQYF

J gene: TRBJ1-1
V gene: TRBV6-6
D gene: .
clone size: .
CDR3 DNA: TGTGCCAGCTGGGGACGGAAGAACACTGAAGCTTTCTTT
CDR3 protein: CASWGRKNTEAFF

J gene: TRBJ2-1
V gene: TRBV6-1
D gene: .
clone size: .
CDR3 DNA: TGTGCCAGCAGGGATGGGCGGTACTCCTACAATGAGCAGTTCTTC
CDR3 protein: CASRDGRYSYNEQFF